The sequence of this TCR beta chain was determined in a study of graft-versus-host responses after intestinal transplantation. About the research overall: Multivisceral, liver-intestinal, or isolated intestinal transplants were received by the recipients. Recipients uniformly received anti-thymocyte globulin induction, followed by tacrolimus and steroids for around 3 years.

Overall study findings and caveats: Early after transplant, HvG clones declined as circulating GvH clones peaked. Ileal or blood samples showed some GvH clones first, and such clones were also found in recipient marrow.

Concerning this clone itself: Its target is unknown.

Libraries were prepared by immunoSEQ multiplex PCR; TCRdb keeps only in-frame clonotypes and omits some of them. Among around 90,000 clones listed, roughly 90% were seen once. CDR3 length equals 15 residues. The germline V gene encodes CDR1 SGHDN and CDR2 FVKESK. V was clipped by 1 base and J by 3 bases, with 13 bases between them. V and J are TRBV14 and TRBJ2-7; D not certain. Sample: unstimulated CD8+ T cells sorted from spleen or lymph node cells, taken before transplant. This receptor was taken from a human donor who was the organ donor for an intestinal transplant. The CDR3: CASSQVRGPLYEQYF. CDR3 nucleotides: TGTGCCAGCAGCCAAGTTCGAGGCCCCCTCTACGAGCAGTACTTC. Using reference TRBV14 and TRBJ2-7 for the parts outside the CDR3, the full variable domain is EAGVTQFPSHSVIEKGQTVTLRCDPISGHDNLYWYRRVMGKEIKFLLHFVKESKQDESGMPNNRFLAERTGGTYSTLKVQPAELEDSGVYFCASSQVRGPLYEQYFGPGTRLTVT.